Following are 24 T cell receptor beta chains from one sample sequenced in a study of cytomegalovirus exposure and HLA in healthy donors. Generated by immunoSEQ multiplex PCR, the TCRdb table keeps only in-frame clones and is missing some. Of over 85,000 clones in the sample, just under 95% were seen once. Sequenced sample: PBMCs. All receptors derive from a woman aged 18-29 years in good health and CMV-seronegative.

The CDR3 DNA follows: TGTGCCTGGAACCTCCAGGGGCTGCACTATGGCTACACCTTC. This codes for CAWNLQGLHYGYTF. The genes are TRBV30 and TRBJ1-2; TRBD1 might be the D (6 bases). V was trimmed by 4 bases and J by 3 bases, leaving 15 bases between them. Germline-derived CDR1 and CDR2 are GTSNPN and SVGIG (reference sequence). This CDR3 is built from 14 residues.

The rearrangement joins TRBV9 to TRBJ2-3; 8 bases line up with TRBD2. Germline V gives CDR1 SGDLS, CDR2 YYNGEE. The J segment lost 0 bases and the V segment lost 4 bases, leaving 10 bases of the junction unmatched. The CDR3 extends over 17 amino acids. The CDR3: CASSFRGGPQSTDTQYF. The CDR3, as DNA: TGTGCCAGCAGCTTCCGGGGGGGACCCCAGAGCACAGATACGCAGTATTTT.

The chain employs TRBV27 and TRBJ2-1, with 10 bases fitting TRBD2. The CDR3 contains 16 residues. The germline V gene encodes CDR1 MNHEY and CDR2 SMNVEV (reference sequence). Trimming cost V 3 bases and J 3 bases; bases outside gene matches: 5. CDR3 DNA sequence: TGTGCCAGCAGTTTTTCTAGCGGGGGCCACTACAATGAGCAGTTCTTC. Translated: CASSFSSGGHYNEQFF.

The V call is TRBV7-2, the J call TRBJ2-3; 9 bases are a match to TRBD2. The CDR3 contains 15 residues. Germline values: CDR1 SGHTA, CDR2 FQGNSA. Germline trimming cut 3 bases from V and 0 bases from J; bases unmatched to any gene: 1. This CDR3 reads CASSFTSGSTDTQYF. DNA for the CDR3: TGTGCCAGCAGCTTTACTAGCGGGAGCACAGATACGCAGTATTTT.

The chain carries TRBV6-1 and TRBJ1-4, with D unresolved. V lost 2 bases to trimming and J lost 7 bases, with 14 bases between them. This CDR3 region has 15 residues. Looked up from germline, CDR1 is MNHNS and CDR2 is SASEGT. The CDR3 sequence is CASSELSTGSEKLFF. For the CDR3, the DNA is TGTGCCAGCAGTGAATTGTCCACGGGAAGTGAAAAACTGTTTTTT.

CDR3 bases: TGTGCCAGCAGCTTCGGCGGGGGCTTGGCAGATACGCAGTATTTT. Residues: CASSFGGGLADTQYF. The J gene is TRBJ2-3, the V gene TRBV7-8; tentative D call: TRBD2 (7 bases). Deletions cut 3 bases from V and 4 bases from J, with 14 bases between. Germline V gives CDR1 SGHVS, CDR2 FQNEAQ. There are 15 residues in the CDR3.

The chain couples TRBV9 to TRBJ1-2; 10 bases match TRBD1. J gave up 8 bases and V 3 bases, and 13 bases lay outside the gene matches. The CDR3 spans 16 residues. Germline V gene data show CDR1 as SGDLS and CDR2 as YYNGEE. The CDR3 coding sequence is TGTGCCAGCAGCGAGACCGGACAGGGGGTGGTCTGGGGCTACACCTTC. Its protein is CASSETGQGVVWGYTF.

CDR3 coding DNA: TGCGCCAGCAGCCCTACCCTGAGCTCCTACGAGCAGTACTTC. Translated, it gives CASSPTLSSYEQYF. The J gene is TRBJ2-7, the V gene TRBV4-3, with D uncertain. CDR1 is LGHNA and CDR2 is YSLEER in the germline V gene. There are 14 residues in the CDR3. Trimming took off 4 bases at V and 0 bases at J, with 10 bases between the two ends.

The chain combines TRBV5-4 with TRBJ2-1, with TRBD2 identical over 7 bases. This CDR3 has 14 amino acids. Germline-derived CDR1 and CDR2 are SGHNT and YYREEE (reference sequence). The junction had 4 bases not matched to a gene; V was cut back by 2 bases and J by 5 bases. The CDR3 protein is CASSLDAGDNEQFF. The CDR3 nucleotides are TGTGCCAGCAGCTTAGACGCGGGAGACAATGAGCAGTTCTTC.

The chain joins TRBV7-8 to TRBJ2-3; the D is unclear. This CDR3 is built from 12 residues. Trimming cost V 3 bases and J 9 bases, with 10 bases left between them. Germline CDR1 SGHVS, CDR2 FQNEAQ. The DNA of the CDR3 is TGTGCCAGCAGCTTCATTGAGAGCACGCAGTATTTT. Translation gives CASSFIESTQYF.

The V and J genes are TRBV15 and TRBJ2-1; TRBD1 matches at 11 bases. J was trimmed by 6 bases and V by 3 bases; bases with no gene match: 7. The CDR3 contains 16 residues. Germline CDR1 reads LNHNV; CDR2 reads YYDKDF (reference sequence). The CDR3 protein is CATSSLTGTGGNEQFF. The CDR3 DNA reads as TGTGCCACCAGCAGCCTCACCGGGACAGGGGGCAATGAGCAGTTCTTC.

This clone was seen once. The chain has TRBV7-9 and TRBJ2-7; 8 nucleotides agree with TRBD1. CDR1 is SEHNR, CDR2 FQNEAQ, per germline (reference sequence). V was pared by 3 bases and J by 4 bases, with 8 bases of the junction left unmatched. The CDR3 runs 15 residues. CDR3 in DNA: TGTGCCAGCAGCTTGCCGGACAGGGCGAGTTACGAGCAGTACTTC. Its translation: CASSLPDRASYEQYF. The full variable domain, completed using reference TRBV7-9 and TRBJ2-7, is DTGVSQNPRHKITKRGQNVTFRCDPISEHNRLYWYRQTLGQGPEFLTYFQNEAQLEKSRLLSDRFSAERPKGSFSTLEIQRTEQGDSAMYLCASSLPDRASYEQYFGPGTRLTVT.

This rearrangement joins TRBV6-1 to TRBJ2-1; the match to TRBD2 covers 7 bases. V lost 6 bases to trimming and J lost 3 bases; unmatched junction nucleotides: 5. The CDR3 extends over 14 amino acids. The germline V gene encodes CDR1 MNHNS and CDR2 SASEGT. CDR3 residues: CASSPAGDYNEQFF. The CDR3 DNA follows: TGTGCCAGCAGCCCGGCGGGGGACTACAATGAGCAGTTCTTC.

The chain couples TRBV6-5 to TRBJ2-7; TRBD1 aligns across 8 bases. CDR1 and CDR2 (germline): MNHEY, SVGAGI. The CDR3 consists of 12 residues. V lost 6 bases and J lost 9; bases outside the gene matches: 7. CDR3: CASSAGQGWQYF. The CDR3 DNA follows: TGTGCCAGCAGCGCCGGACAGGGCTGGCAGTACTTC.

V is TRBV10-3 and J is TRBJ2-2; a weak D match, TRBD2 (6 bases). V was cut by 8 bases and J by 0 bases, with 16 bases left in between. CDR1 is ENHRY, CDR2 SYGVKD, per germline. This CDR3 is 16 amino acids long. The CDR3 loop is CAIGPPGLANTGELFF. The CDR3 DNA is TGTGCCATCGGCCCACCGGGACTGGCGAACACCGGGGAGCTGTTTTTT.

The chain employs TRBV4-1 and TRBJ2-7; TRBD2 is a possible D gene (7 bases). With 7 bases removed from V and 5 bases from J, the gap between germline ends came to 21 bases. The CDR3 extends over 15 amino acids. Germline V lookup: CDR1 MGHRA, CDR2 YSYEKL. CDR3 coding DNA: TGCGCCAGCACGCCCCTGGGGGCGGGGGAACACGAGCAGTACTTC. It specifies CASTPLGAGEHEQYF.

The V and J genes are TRBV6-1 and TRBJ2-7, with 10 positions matching TRBD2. The CDR3 is made up of 15 amino acids. The V gene end was trimmed by 4 bases and the J gene end by 6 bases; junction bases not matched to a gene: 9. Germline V gene data show CDR1 as MNHNS and CDR2 as SASEGT. DNA of the CDR3: TGTGCCAGCAGTGCCCTCCTAGCGGGAGTTTCCGAGCAGTACTTC. It codes for CASSALLAGVSEQYF.

The chain carries TRBV30 and TRBJ2-1; 7 bases line up with TRBD2. Trimming at V came to 2 bases and at J to 6 bases, leaving 4 bases not matched to a gene. Germline CDR1 GTSNPN, CDR2 SVGIG (reference sequence). This CDR3 contains 13 residues. CDR3 in DNA: TGTGCCTGGAGTCCCACTAGCGCCAATGAGCAGTTCTTC. It is translated as CAWSPTSANEQFF.

The chain links TRBV7-9 to TRBJ2-3; 11 bases fit TRBD2. The CDR3 is made up of 16 amino acids. Germline values: CDR1 SEHNR, CDR2 FQNEAQ (reference sequence). The ends lost 3 bases at V and 0 bases at J; junction bases unmatched: 2. The CDR3: CASSFIAGGSTDTQYF. In DNA, the CDR3 is TGTGCCAGCAGCTTTATAGCGGGAGGGAGCACAGATACGCAGTATTTT.

V is TRBV6-1 and J is TRBJ1-2; D is possibly TRBD1 (6 bases). In germline, CDR1 is MNHNS, CDR2 SASEGT. Trimming stripped 4 bases from V and 5 bases from J, with 8 bases between. The CDR3 is 12 amino acids. The chain's CDR3 is CASSGGQYGYTF. The CDR3 coding sequence is TGTGCCAGCAGTGGGGGGCAGTATGGCTACACCTTC.

The rearrangement joins TRBV6-1 to TRBJ2-2; the D gene is possibly TRBD2 (6 bases). The V end was cut by 5 bases, the J end by 4 bases, with 14 bases between. Germline CDR1 MNHNS, CDR2 SASEGT. The CDR3 is 15 amino acids. The CDR3 here is CASSRAGGGTGELFF. For the CDR3, the DNA is TGTGCCAGCAGTAGGGCCGGGGGTGGCACCGGGGAGCTGTTTTTT.

The V gene is TRBV6-5, the J gene TRBJ2-7; TRBD1 aligns across 12 bases. The CDR3 has 14 residues. In germline, CDR1 is MNHEY, CDR2 SVGAGI. V was pared by 5 bases and J by 6 bases, with 5 bases of the junction left unmatched. The CDR3 DNA reads as TGTGCCAGCAGTCCCGGGGACAGGGGGCCCGAGCAGTACTTC. This translates into CASSPGDRGPEQYF.

The CDR3 is CASTPQGLNTEAFF. The DNA of the CDR3 is TGTGCCAGCACCCCGCAGGGGTTGAACACTGAAGCTTTCTTT. The chain combines TRBV7-9 with TRBJ1-1; D perhaps matches TRBD1 (6 bases). Germline V gives CDR1 SEHNR, CDR2 FQNEAQ (reference sequence). V lost 7 bases to trimming and J lost 0 bases, with 12 bases between them. The CDR3 spans 14 residues.

This chain uses TRBV5-6 with TRBJ2-1; D gene uncertain. This CDR3 contains 13 residues. Germline loops: CDR1 SGHDT, CDR2 YYEEEE. Trimming pared 6 bases from V and 9 bases from J, leaving 16 bases between. The DNA of the CDR3 is TGTGCCAGCATTTGGAGTGGCTTGGGTGAGCAGTTCTTC. Translated, it gives CASIWSGLGEQFF.